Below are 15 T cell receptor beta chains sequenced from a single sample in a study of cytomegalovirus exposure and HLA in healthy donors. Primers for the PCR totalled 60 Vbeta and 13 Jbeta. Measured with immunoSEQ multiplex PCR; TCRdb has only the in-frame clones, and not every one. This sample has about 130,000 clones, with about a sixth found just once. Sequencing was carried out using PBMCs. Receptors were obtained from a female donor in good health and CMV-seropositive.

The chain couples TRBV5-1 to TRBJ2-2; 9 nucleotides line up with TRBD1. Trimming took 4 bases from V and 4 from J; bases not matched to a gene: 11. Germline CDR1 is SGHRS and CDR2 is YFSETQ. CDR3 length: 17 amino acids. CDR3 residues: CASSTPHRGLSTGELFF. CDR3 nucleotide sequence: TGCGCCAGCAGCACGCCCCACAGGGGGCTGAGCACCGGGGAGCTGTTTTTT. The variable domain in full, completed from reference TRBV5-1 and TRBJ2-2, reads KAGVTQTPRYLIKTRGQQVTLSCSPISGHRSVSWYQQTPGQGLQFLFEYFSETQRNKGNFPGRFSGRQFSNSRSEMNVSTLELGDSALYLCASSTPHRGLSTGELFFGEGSRLTVL.

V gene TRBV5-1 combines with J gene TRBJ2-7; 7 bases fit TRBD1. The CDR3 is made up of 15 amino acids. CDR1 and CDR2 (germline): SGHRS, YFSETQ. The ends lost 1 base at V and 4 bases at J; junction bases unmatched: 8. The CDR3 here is CASSLTGEVPYEQYF. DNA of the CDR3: TGCGCCAGCAGCTTGACAGGGGAAGTGCCTTACGAGCAGTACTTC.

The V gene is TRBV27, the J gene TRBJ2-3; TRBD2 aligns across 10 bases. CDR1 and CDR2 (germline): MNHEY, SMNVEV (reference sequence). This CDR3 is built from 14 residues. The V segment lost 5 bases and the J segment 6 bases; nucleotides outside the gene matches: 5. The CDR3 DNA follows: TGTGCCAGCAGTCCCCAGCGGGGGGGGGATACGCAGTATTTT. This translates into CASSPQRGGDTQYF.

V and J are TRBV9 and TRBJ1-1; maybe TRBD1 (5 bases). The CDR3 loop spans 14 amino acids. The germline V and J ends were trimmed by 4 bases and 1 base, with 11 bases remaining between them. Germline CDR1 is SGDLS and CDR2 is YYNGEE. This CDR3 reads CASSPTGPNTEAFF. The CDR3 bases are TGTGCCAGCAGCCCCACAGGCCCGAACACTGAAGCTTTCTTT.

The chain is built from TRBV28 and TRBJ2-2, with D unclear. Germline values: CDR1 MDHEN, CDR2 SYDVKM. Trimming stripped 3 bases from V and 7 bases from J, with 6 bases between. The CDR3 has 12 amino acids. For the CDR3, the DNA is TGTGCCAGCAGTTTGGGCTACGGGGAGCTGTTTTTT. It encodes CASSLGYGELFF. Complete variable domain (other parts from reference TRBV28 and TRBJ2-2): DVKVTQSSRYLVKRTGEKVFLECVQDMDHENMFWYRQDPGLGLRLIYFSYDVKMKEKGDIPEGYSVSREKKERFSLILESASTNQTSMYLCASSLGYGELFFGEGSRLTVL.

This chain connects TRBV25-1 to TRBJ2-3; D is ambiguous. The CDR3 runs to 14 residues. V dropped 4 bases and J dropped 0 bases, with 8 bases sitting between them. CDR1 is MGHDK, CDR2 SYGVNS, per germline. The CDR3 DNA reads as TGTGCCAGCAGTGTGTACAGAAGCACAGATACGCAGTATTTT. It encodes CASSVYRSTDTQYF.

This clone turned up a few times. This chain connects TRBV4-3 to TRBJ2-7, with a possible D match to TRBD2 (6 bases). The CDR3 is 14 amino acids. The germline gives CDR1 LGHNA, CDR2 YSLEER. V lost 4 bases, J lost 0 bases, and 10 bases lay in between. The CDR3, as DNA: TGCGCCAGCAGCCGTGACGGGAGCTCCTACGAGCAGTACTTC. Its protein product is CASSRDGSSYEQYF.

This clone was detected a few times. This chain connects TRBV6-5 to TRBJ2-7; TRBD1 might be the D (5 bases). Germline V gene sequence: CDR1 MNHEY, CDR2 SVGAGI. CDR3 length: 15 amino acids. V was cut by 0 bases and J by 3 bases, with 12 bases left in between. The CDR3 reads CASSYSGRQLYEQYF. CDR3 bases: TGTGCCAGCAGTTACTCGGGGCGCCAACTCTACGAGCAGTACTTC.

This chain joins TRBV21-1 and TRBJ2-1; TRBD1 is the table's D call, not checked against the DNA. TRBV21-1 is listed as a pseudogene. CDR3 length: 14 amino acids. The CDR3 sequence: CASRRNEGGNEQFF. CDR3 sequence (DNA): TGTGCCAGCAGGCGGAACGAAGGGGGAAATGAGCAGTTCTTC.

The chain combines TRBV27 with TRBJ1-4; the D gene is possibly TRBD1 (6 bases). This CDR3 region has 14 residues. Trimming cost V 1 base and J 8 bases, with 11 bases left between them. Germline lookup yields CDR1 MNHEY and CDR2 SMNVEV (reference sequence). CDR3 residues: CASSLWPRGEKLFF. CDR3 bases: TGTGCCAGCAGTTTATGGCCTAGGGGGGAAAAACTGTTTTTT.

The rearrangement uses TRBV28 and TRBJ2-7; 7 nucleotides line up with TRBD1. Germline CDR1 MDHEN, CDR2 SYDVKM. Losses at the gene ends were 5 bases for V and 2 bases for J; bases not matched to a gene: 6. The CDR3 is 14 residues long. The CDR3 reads CASSTSQGAYEQYF. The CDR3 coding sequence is TGTGCCAGCAGTACGTCTCAGGGGGCCTACGAGCAGTACTTC.

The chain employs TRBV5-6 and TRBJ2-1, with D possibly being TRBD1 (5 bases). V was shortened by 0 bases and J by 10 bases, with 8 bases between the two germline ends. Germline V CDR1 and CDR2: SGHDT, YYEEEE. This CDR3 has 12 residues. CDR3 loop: CASSLGWGEQFF. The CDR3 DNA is TGTGCCAGCAGCTTGGGGTGGGGCGAGCAGTTCTTC.

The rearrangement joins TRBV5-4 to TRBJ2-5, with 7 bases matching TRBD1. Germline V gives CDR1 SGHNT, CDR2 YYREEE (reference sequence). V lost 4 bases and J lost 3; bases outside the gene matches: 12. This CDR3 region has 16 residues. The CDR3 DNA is TGTGCCAGCAGCCCAAAGACAGGGATGGGGGAAGAGACCCAGTACTTC. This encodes CASSPKTGMGEETQYF.

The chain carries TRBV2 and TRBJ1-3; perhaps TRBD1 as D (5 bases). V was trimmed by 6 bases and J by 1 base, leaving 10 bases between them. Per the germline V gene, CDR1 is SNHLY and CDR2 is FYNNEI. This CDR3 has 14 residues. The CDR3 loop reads CASSGTRSGNTIYF. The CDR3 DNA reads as TGTGCCAGCAGCGGGACTCGATCTGGAAACACCATATATTTT. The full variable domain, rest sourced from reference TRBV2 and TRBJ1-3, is EPEVTQTPSHQVTQMGQEVILRCVPISNHLYFYWYRQILGQKVEFLVSFYNNEISEKSEIFDDQFSVERPDGSNFTLKIRSTKLEDSAMYFCASSGTRSGNTIYFGEGSWLTVV.

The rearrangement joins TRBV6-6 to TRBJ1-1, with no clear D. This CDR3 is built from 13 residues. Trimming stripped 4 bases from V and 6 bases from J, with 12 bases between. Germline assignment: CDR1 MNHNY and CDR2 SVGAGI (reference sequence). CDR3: CASSSRGGAEAFF. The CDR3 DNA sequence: TGTGCCAGCAGTTCCCGCGGTGGAGCTGAAGCTTTCTTT.